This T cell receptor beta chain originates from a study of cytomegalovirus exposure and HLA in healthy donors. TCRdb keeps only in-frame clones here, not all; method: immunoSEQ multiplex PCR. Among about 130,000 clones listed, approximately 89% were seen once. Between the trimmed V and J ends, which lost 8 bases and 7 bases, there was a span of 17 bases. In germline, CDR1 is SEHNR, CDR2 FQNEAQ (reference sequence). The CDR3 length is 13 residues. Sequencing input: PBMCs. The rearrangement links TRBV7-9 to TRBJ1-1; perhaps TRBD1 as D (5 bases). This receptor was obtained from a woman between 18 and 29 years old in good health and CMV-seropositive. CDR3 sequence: CASWGGEPSEAFF. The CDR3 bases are TGTGCCAGCTGGGGCGGTGAGCCAAGTGAAGCTTTCTTT. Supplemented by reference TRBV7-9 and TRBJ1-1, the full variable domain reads DTGVSQNPRHKITKRGQNVTFRCDPISEHNRLYWYRQTLGQGPEFLTYFQNEAQLEKSRLLSDRFSAERPKGSFSTLEIQRTEQGDSAMYLCASWGGEPSEAFFGQGTRLTVV.